Listed below are T cell receptor beta chains from one sample, sequenced in a study of siplizumab effects on memory and regulatory T cells. Sequenced by immunoSEQ multiplex PCR; TCRdb stores in-frame clones only, minus some. The table has roughly 60,000 clones, roughly 96% seen once; the top ten hold around 0.086%. The sequenced sample consisted of naive CD8+ T cells sorted from blood. These receptors were taken from a human donor in good health. Each CDR3 is given with its conserved first and last residue. The D gene is left open where the match is weak. Where a row states a size, it is once, few, many or the class of an expanded clone; other rows omit it.

cdr3_nt: TGTGCCAGCAGTCTAGAGAAGGAGAGGGGCTACACCTTC
cdr3_aa: CASSLEKERGYTF
d_call: .
clone_size: once
v_call: TRBV5-4
j_call: TRBJ1-2

cdr3_nt: TGTGCCAGCAGCTCCGGGACCGGGGAGCTGTTTTTT
cdr3_aa: CASSSGTGELFF
d_call: .
clone_size: .
v_call: TRBV27
j_call: TRBJ2-2

cdr3_nt: TGTGCCAGCCTCCCGGGGGATGAGGGAATCACAGATACGCAGTATTTT
cdr3_aa: CASLPGDEGITDTQYF
d_call: .
clone_size: .
v_call: TRBV2
j_call: TRBJ2-3

cdr3_nt: TGTGCCAGCAGCGTAGGGGGAGGGGTGATCACCGGGGAGCTGTTTTTT
cdr3_aa: CASSVGGGVITGELFF
d_call: TRBD2
clone_size: .
v_call: TRBV9
j_call: TRBJ2-2

cdr3_nt: TGTGCCAGCAGTTTATCGGGGTTTGGAGCGGGGGGGAACACCGGGGAGCTGTTTTTT
cdr3_aa: CASSLSGFGAGGNTGELFF
d_call: TRBD2
clone_size: .
v_call: TRBV27
j_call: TRBJ2-2

cdr3_nt: TGTGCCAGCAGCTTAGGGTCTGCCTACGAGCAGTACTTC
cdr3_aa: CASSLGSAYEQYF
d_call: .
clone_size: .
v_call: TRBV7-8
j_call: TRBJ2-7

cdr3_nt: TGCGCCAGCAGCCAAGAGTCAGGACAGGGATGGGAGCAGTACTTC
cdr3_aa: CASSQESGQGWEQYF
d_call: TRBD1
clone_size: .
v_call: TRBV4-1
j_call: TRBJ2-7

cdr3_nt: TGCAGCATCAGGACAGGAGGGTCCTACGAGCAGTACTTC
cdr3_aa: CSIRTGGSYEQYF
d_call: .
clone_size: .
v_call: TRBV29-1
j_call: TRBJ2-7

cdr3_nt: TGTGCCAGCAGTCTCCCCGGGACAGCGACTAACTATGGCTACACCTTC
cdr3_aa: CASSLPGTATNYGYTF
d_call: TRBD1
clone_size: once
v_call: TRBV28
j_call: TRBJ1-2

cdr3_nt: TGTGCCAGCAGCGTAGGCGGGTCAGGAGGGTACGAGCAGTACTTC
cdr3_aa: CASSVGGSGGYEQYF
d_call: .
clone_size: .
v_call: TRBV9
j_call: TRBJ2-7

cdr3_nt: TGCGCCAGCAGCCCATTAACAGGGGGCGAGGATGAAGCTTTCTTT
cdr3_aa: CASSPLTGGEDEAFF
d_call: TRBD1
clone_size: .
v_call: TRBV4-3
j_call: TRBJ1-1

cdr3_nt: TGTGCCAGCAGTTTATCGTCCCGGTACGGTGGGGAGACCCAGTACTTC
cdr3_aa: CASSLSSRYGGETQYF
d_call: .
clone_size: .
v_call: TRBV27
j_call: TRBJ2-5

cdr3_nt: TGTGCCAGTAGTATCGTGGCTTACAATGAGCAGTTCTTC
cdr3_aa: CASSIVAYNEQFF
d_call: .
clone_size: once
v_call: TRBV19
j_call: TRBJ2-1

cdr3_nt: TGTGCCATCAGTGGAGAGGACAGAGCTAATGAAAAACTGTTTTTT
cdr3_aa: CAISGEDRANEKLFF
d_call: .
clone_size: .
v_call: TRBV10-3
j_call: TRBJ1-4

cdr3_nt: TGTGCCAGCAGCGGCTCGGGGAGCTCCTACGAGCAGTACTTC
cdr3_aa: CASSGSGSSYEQYF
d_call: .
clone_size: .
v_call: TRBV9
j_call: TRBJ2-7

cdr3_nt: TGTGCCAGCAGTGAAGCGTGGCAGCCCCAGCATTTT
cdr3_aa: CASSEAWQPQHF
d_call: .
clone_size: once
v_call: TRBV6-1
j_call: TRBJ1-5

cdr3_nt: TGTGCCAGCAGCTTGGCCGATGAAAAACTGTTTTTT
cdr3_aa: CASSLADEKLFF
d_call: .
clone_size: .
v_call: TRBV5-6
j_call: TRBJ1-4

cdr3_nt: TGTGCCAGCAGCATCGGGACTAGGGGTGAGCAGTACTTC
cdr3_aa: CASSIGTRGEQYF
d_call: TRBD2
clone_size: once
v_call: TRBV7-7
j_call: TRBJ2-7

cdr3_nt: TGTGCCAGCAGCTTCCTTTACTCAGCAGGCCAAGATGATACAGATACGCAGTATTTT
cdr3_aa: CASSFLYSAGQDDTDTQYF
d_call: .
clone_size: .
v_call: TRBV7-8
j_call: TRBJ2-3

cdr3_nt: TGTGCCAGCAGCCCGGGACTAGCGGGGGGCAATCTTCTAGATACGCAGTATTTT
cdr3_aa: CASSPGLAGGNLLDTQYF
d_call: TRBD2
clone_size: .
v_call: TRBV7-7
j_call: TRBJ2-3

cdr3_nt: TGTGCCATCAGTGAGTTTACCGGGACAGGGGGCGATGAGCAGTTCTTC
cdr3_aa: CAISEFTGTGGDEQFF
d_call: TRBD1
clone_size: .
v_call: TRBV10-3
j_call: TRBJ2-1

cdr3_nt: TGCGCCAGCAGCCAAGACCCGGGGGGGGGTAATGAGCAGTTCTTC
cdr3_aa: CASSQDPGGGNEQFF
d_call: TRBD2
clone_size: .
v_call: TRBV4-1
j_call: TRBJ2-1

cdr3_nt: TGCGCCAGCAGCCAGACAGGGGGGAATGAGCAGTTCTTC
cdr3_aa: CASSQTGGNEQFF
d_call: TRBD1
clone_size: .
v_call: TRBV4-3
j_call: TRBJ2-1

cdr3_nt: TGTGCCAGTACTCTCGGTGGGACTGAAGCTTTCTTT
cdr3_aa: CASTLGGTEAFF
d_call: .
clone_size: .
v_call: TRBV19
j_call: TRBJ1-1

cdr3_nt: TGCGCCAGCAGCCAAGCTCAGGGTAGCACAAGCTATGGCTACACCTTC
cdr3_aa: CASSQAQGSTSYGYTF
d_call: .
clone_size: .
v_call: TRBV4-3
j_call: TRBJ1-2